What follows is one T cell receptor (beta chain) and its context. Its specificity is unknown. Researchers prepared the TCRbeta library using unique molecular identifiers, the study reports. TCRdb passed the PCR reads through MiXCR, listing each CDR3 protein once. The sample consists of more than 400,000 distinct CDR3 sequences, approximately 10% of them appearing once. The sample originates from a study of T-cell reconstitution after alpha-beta-depleted transplantation in children. The study's findings and limits: Reportedly, roughly two months post-transplant, alpha-beta T cells arose from several hundred expanded graft clones. T-cell counts and diversity at one year post-transplant came mainly from newly produced T cells. After transplant, high TCRbeta diversity at day 60 in some patients arose from surviving recipient T cells and thymic progenitors.

CDR1 is GTSNPN and CDR2 is SVGIG in the germline V gene (reference sequence). The CDR3 runs 11 residues. The V gene lost 2 bases and the J gene lost 5 bases, with 6 bases spanning the gap. V gene TRBV30 combines with J gene TRBJ2-5; D call uncertain. The specimen was PBMCs, mostly from graft donor cells, collected 180 days after TCRalphabeta/CD19-depleted stem cell transplant. The sequence was obtained from a female patient aged 2-15 years who had a stem cell transplant for aplastic anemia, so the T cells may come from the graft donor. The CDR3 bases are TGTGCCTGGAGTCCTGCCGAGACCCAGTACTTC. This codes for CAWSPAETQYF.